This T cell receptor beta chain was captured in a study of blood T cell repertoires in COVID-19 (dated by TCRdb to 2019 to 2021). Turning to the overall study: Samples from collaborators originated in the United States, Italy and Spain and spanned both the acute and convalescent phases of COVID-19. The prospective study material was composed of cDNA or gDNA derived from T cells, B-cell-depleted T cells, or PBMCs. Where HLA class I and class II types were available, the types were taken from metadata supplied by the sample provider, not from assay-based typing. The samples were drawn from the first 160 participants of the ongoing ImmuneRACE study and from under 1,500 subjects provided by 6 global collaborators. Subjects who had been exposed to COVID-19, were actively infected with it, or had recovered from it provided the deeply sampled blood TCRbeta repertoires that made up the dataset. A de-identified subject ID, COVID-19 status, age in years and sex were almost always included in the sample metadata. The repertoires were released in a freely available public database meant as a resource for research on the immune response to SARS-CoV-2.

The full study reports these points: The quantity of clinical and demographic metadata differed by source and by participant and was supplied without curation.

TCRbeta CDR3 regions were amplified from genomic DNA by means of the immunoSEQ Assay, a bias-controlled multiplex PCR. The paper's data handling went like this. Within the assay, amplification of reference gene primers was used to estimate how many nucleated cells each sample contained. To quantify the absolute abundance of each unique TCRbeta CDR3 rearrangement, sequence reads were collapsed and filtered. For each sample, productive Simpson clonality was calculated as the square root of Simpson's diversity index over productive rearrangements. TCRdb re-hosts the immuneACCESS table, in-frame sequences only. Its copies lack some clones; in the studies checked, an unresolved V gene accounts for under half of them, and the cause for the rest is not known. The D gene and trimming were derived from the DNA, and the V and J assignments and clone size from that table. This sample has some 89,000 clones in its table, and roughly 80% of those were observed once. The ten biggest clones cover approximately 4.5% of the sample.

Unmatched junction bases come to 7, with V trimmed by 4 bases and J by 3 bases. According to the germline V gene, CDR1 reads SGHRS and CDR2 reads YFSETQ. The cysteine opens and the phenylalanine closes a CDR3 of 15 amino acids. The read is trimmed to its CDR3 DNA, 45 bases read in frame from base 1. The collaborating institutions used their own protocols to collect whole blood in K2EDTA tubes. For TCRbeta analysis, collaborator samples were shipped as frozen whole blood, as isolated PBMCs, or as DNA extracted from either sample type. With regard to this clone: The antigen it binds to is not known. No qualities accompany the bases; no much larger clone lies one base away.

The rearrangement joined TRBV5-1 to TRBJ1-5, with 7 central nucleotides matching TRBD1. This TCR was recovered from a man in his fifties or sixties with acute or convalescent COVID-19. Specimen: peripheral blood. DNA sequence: TGCGCCAGCAGCCCAGGGACAGCGGACAATCAGCCCCAGCATTTT. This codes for CASSPGTADNQPQHF.